This T cell receptor (beta chain) was documented in a study of OX40 agonist ivuxolimab in advanced cancers. Across the whole study: Prior checkpoint blockade (anti-PD-1, anti-PD-L1 or anti-CTLA-4) was permitted; approximately 40% had it.

Libraries were prepared by immunoSEQ multiplex PCR; TCRdb keeps only in-frame clonotypes and omits some of them. The top ten hold approximately 32% of the sample, which has some 33,000 clones, 85% to 90% seen once. The clonotype was recovered from an adult with an advanced solid tumor such as melanoma, head and neck, liver or kidney cancer. The source was CD4+ or CD8+ T cells sorted from blood, collected in a trial of the OX40 agonist ivuxolimab.

Here the CDR3 DNA reads TGTGCCAGCAGTTTATGGGGGGCTAAGACCGGGGAGCTGTTTTTT. Protein sequence: CASSLWGAKTGELFF. The chain links TRBV28 to TRBJ2-2; TRBD1 is a possible D gene (6 bases). CDR1 and CDR2 from the germline V gene are MDHEN and SYDVKM. V was trimmed by 0 bases and J by 5 bases, leaving 10 bases between them. This CDR3 has 15 amino acids.